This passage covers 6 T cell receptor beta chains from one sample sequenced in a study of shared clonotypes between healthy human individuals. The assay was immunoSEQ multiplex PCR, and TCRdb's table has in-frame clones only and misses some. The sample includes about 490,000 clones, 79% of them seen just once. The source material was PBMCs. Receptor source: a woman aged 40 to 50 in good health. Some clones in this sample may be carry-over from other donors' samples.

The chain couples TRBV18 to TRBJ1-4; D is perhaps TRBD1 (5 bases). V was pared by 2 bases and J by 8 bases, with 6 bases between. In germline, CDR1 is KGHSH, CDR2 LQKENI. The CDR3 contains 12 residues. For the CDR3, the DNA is TGTGCCAGCTCACCAGGGGCAGAAAAACTGTTTTTT. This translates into CASSPGAEKLFF.

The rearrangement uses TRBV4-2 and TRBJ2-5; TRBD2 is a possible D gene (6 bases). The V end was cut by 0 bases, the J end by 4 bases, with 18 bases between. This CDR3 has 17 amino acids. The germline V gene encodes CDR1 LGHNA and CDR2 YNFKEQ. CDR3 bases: TGTGCCAGCAGCCAAGATGGGGTCGACGGGAGAGGAGAGACCCAGTACTTC. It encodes CASSQDGVDGRGETQYF.

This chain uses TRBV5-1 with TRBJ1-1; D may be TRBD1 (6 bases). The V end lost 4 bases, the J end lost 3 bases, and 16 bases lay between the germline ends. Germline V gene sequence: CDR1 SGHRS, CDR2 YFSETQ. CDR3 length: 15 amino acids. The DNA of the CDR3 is TGCGCCAGCAGCATGACAGGCCGCCTGGACACTGAAGCTTTCTTT. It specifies CASSMTGRLDTEAFF.

The CDR3 reads CASSSQPSLGTGYTGELFF. The CDR3 bases are TGTGCCAGCAGCTCCCAACCCTCTCTTGGGACAGGATACACCGGGGAGCTGTTTTTT. This chain joins TRBV7-8 and TRBJ2-2, with 8 bases identical to TRBD1. The CDR3 loop spans 19 amino acids. Germline CDR1 and CDR2: SGHVS and FQNEAQ. The junction had 16 bases not matched to a gene; V was cut back by 4 bases and J by 3 bases.

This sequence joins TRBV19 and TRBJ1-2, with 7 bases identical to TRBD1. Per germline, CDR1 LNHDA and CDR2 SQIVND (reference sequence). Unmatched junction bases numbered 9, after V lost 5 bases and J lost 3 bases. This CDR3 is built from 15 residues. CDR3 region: CASSPGAGGDYGYTF. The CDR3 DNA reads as TGTGCCAGTAGTCCCGGAGCAGGGGGGGACTATGGCTACACCTTC.

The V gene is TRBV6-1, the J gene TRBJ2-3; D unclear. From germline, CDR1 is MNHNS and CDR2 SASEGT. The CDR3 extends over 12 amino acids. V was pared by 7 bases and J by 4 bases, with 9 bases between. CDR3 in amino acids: CASNPGADTQYF. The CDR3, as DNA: TGTGCCAGCAATCCGGGCGCAGATACGCAGTATTTT.